This T cell receptor (beta chain) was recorded in a study of shared clonotypes between healthy human individuals. Sequenced by immunoSEQ multiplex PCR; TCRdb stores in-frame clones only, minus some. The data show around 510,000 clones, with 90% to 97% seen just once and nearly 0.065% held by the top ten. Unmatched junction bases numbered 6, after V lost 1 base and J lost 9 bases. The CDR3 is 15 amino acids. Germline values: CDR1 LGHNA, CDR2 YNFKEQ. Study-level findings and limits: Clonotype sharing among donors likely depends on sequencing depth.

Points on this clone: The antigen remains undetermined.

Sequenced: naive CD4+ T cells sorted from blood. Subset here: CD45RA+ positively selected. This clonotype originated in a woman aged 25 to 45 in good health. The chain links TRBV4-2 to TRBJ2-1, with TRBD2 matching over 10 bases. In DNA, the CDR3 is TGTGCCAGCAGCCAAGCTAGCGGGAGACGTAGTGAGCAGTTCTTC. As protein: CASSQASGRRSEQFF.